This T cell receptor beta chain was identified in a study of T cell responses to AZD1222 COVID-19 vaccine. Study-level points and caveats: Samples come after the peak T cell response, not at day 14.

The table came from immunoSEQ multiplex PCR; TCRdb's copy has only in-frame clones and leaves some out. In the table there are about 120,000 clones, roughly 90% of which are singletons. Germline V lookup: CDR1 SGHNT, CDR2 YYREEE (reference sequence). The V gene lost 0 bases and the J gene lost 7 bases, with 10 bases spanning the gap. The CDR3 consists of 13 residues. Turning to this clone: Antigen unknown.

This rearrangement joins TRBV5-4 to TRBJ1-1, with unresolved D. The material was peripheral blood, obtained on day 0 of AZD1222 vaccination. This clonotype was obtained from an adult in good health. This chain's CDR3 is CASSLVPGNEAFF. The CDR3 DNA follows: TGTGCCAGCAGCTTGGTCCCCGGGAATGAAGCTTTCTTT.